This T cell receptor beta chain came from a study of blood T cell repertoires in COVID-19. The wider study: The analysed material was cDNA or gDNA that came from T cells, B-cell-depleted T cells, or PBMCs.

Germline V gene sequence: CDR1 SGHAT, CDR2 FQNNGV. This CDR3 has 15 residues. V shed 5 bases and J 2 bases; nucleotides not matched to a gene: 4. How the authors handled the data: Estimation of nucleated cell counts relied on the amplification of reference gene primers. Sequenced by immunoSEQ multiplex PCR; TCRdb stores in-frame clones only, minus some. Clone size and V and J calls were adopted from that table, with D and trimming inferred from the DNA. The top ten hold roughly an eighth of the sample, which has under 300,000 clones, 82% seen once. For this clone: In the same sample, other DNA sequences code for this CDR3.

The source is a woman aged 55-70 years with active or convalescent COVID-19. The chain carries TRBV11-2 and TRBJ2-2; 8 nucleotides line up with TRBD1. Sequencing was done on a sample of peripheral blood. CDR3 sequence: CASSLGQANTGELFF. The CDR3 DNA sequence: TGTGCCAGCAGCCTGGGACAGGCCAACACCGGGGAGCTGTTTTTT.